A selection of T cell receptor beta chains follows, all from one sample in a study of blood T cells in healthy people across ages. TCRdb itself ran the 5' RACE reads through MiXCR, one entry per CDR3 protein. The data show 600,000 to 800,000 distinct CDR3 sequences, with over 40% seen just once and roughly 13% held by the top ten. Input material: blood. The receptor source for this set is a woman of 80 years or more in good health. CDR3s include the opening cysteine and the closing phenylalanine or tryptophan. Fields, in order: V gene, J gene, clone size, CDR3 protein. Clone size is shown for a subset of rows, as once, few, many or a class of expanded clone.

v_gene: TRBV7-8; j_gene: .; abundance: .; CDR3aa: CASNYRDGVAETQYF
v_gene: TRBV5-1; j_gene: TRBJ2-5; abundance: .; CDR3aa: CATRRGARQETQYF
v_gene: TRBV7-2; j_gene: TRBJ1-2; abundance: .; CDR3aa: CASTDAGQGLYGYTF
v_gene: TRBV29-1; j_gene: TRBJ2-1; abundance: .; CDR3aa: CSVEAGGGGYNEQFF
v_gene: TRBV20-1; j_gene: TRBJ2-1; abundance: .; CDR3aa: CSADRGPEQFF
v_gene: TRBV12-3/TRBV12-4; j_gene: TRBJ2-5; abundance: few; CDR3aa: CASSSGQGDEYF
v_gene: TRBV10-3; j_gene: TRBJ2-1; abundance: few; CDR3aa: CAISEPAGGRWNEQFF
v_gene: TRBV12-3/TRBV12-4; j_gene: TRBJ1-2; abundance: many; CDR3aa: CASSLEGTAGNYGYTF
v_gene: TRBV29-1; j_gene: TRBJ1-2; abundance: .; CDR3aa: CSVAQISFGYGYTF
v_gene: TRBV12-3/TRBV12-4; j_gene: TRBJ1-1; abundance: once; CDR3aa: CASSLGQGLTEAFF
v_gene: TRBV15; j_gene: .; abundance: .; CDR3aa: CATSREASAYEQYF
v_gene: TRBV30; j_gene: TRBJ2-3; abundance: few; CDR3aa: CAWSVRSDTQYF
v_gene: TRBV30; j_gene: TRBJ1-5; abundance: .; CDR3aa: CAWSGSNQPQHF
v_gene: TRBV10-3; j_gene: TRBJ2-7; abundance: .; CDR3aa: CAIRESSGTSFEQYF
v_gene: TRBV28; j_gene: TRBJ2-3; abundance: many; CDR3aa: CASRGLAGFTDTQYF
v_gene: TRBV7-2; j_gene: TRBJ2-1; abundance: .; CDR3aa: CASSLVTGGGQFF
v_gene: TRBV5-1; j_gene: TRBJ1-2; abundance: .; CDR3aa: CASSFDPRTGGYGYTF
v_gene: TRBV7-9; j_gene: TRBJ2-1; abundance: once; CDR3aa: CASSPQLGWYNEQFF
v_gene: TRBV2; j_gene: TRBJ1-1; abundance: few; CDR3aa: CASSENSPTEAFF
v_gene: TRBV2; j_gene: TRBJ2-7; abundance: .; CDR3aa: CASNRGSYEQYF
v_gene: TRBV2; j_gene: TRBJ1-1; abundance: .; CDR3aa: CASSEVWNTEAFF
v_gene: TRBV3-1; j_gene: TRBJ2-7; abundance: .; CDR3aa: CASSRSGRADEQYF
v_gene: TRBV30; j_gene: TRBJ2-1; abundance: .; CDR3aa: CAWSTGTSGRREQFF
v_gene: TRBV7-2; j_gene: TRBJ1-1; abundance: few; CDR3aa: CASSLSRQSVVNTEAFF
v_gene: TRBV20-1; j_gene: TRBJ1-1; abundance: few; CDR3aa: CSASTNRGMNTEAFF
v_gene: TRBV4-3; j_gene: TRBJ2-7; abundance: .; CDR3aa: CASSQTPYGGSGSYEQYF
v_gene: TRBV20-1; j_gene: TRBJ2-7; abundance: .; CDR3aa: CSALTGNEQYF
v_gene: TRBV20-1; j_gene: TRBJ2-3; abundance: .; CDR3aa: CSARETREDAGTQYF
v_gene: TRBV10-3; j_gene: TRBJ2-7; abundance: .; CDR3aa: CAISETGVVGGYF
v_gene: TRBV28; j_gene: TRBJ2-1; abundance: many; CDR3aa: CASSLNLADEQFF
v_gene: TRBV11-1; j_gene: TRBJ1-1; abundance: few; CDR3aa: CASSFWGTEAFF
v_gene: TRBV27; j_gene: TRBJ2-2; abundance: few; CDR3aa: CASSLTQSAGELFF
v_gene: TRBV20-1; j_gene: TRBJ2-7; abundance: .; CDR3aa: CSPAGGPTYEQYF
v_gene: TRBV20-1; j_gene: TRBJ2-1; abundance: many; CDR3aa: CSARSLSTAYNEQFF
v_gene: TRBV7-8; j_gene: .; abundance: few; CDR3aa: CASSLYSRAGSSYNEQYF
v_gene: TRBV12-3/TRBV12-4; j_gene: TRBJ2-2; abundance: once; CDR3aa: CASSKPVERAGELFF
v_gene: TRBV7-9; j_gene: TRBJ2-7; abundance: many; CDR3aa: CASSIVTSGSGEQYF
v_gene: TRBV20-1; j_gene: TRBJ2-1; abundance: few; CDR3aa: CSAMTSGGGNEQFF
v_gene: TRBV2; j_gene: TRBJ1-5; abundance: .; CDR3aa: CASNARQSDQPQHF
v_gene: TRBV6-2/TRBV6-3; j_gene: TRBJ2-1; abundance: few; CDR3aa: CASSYRTGFYSYNEQFF
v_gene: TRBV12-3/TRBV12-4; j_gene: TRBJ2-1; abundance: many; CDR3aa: CASSLHLSGGKGNEQFF
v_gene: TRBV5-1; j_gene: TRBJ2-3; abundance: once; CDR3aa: CASSSDPSSTDTQYF
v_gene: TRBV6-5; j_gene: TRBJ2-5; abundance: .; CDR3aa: CASSHRDRDQETQYF
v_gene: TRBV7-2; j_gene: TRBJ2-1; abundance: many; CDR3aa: CASSPLGLAGNNEQFF
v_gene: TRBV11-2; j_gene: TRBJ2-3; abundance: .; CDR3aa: CASSYGQGHTDTQYF
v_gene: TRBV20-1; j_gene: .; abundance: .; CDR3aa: CSARPTTSYNEQYF
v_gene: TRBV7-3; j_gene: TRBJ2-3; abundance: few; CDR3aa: CASSLRGQGADTQYF
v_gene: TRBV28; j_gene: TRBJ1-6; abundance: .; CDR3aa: CAINPGHPYNSPLHF
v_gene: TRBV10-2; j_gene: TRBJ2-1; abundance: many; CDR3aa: CASSLDLGTYSSYNEQFF
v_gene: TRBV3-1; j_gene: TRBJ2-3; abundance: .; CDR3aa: CASSQARFRDREPGDTQYF
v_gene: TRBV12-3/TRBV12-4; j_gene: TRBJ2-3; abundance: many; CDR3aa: CASSLVNTQYF